Included here is one T cell receptor (beta chain) sequence, with context. Its antigen is as yet unknown. 5'RACE primed at constant segments yielded TCR alpha and TCR beta cDNA libraries bearing sample barcodes and UMIs. TCRdb redid the calling of the 5' RACE reads with MiXCR, one entry per CDR3 protein. The sample lists 250,000 to 300,000 distinct CDR3 sequences; roughly 15% were seen once. The sample is drawn from a study of T-cell memory formation after mild COVID-19. Study information: Clustering of TCRs was largely donor specific. Findings and caveats of the study: Day 15 to 85 contractors were CD4/CD8 balanced; later expanders leaned CD4+.

This CDR3 has 13 amino acids. CDR1 and CDR2 from the germline V gene are MNHEY and SVGAGI. V gave up 8 bases and J gave up 7 bases, with 16 bases separating them. The source material was PBMCs or a T cell subset sorted from them (not recorded which). The V call is TRBV6-5, the J call TRBJ2-3; D is unresolved. The TCR originated in a young man who had mild COVID-19 (a few samples of this study predate the infection). Cell type and time point are not known. CDR3 sequence: CASGSSDKYTQYF. The CDR3 DNA sequence: TGTGCCAGCGGGTCGTCAGACAAGTATACGCAGTATTTT.